This T cell receptor beta chain was sequenced in a study of blood T cell repertoires in COVID-19. The overall study: PBMCs, B-cell-depleted T cells, or T cells provided the cDNA or gDNA that made up the material.

In the study's own analysis: Using reference gene primer amplification, nucleated cell counts were estimated. Clones were read by immunoSEQ multiplex PCR, and TCRdb kept only the in-frame ones, dropping some. D and trimming were read from the DNA, whereas the V and J calls and clone size are those reported in that table. The table shows 300,000 to 400,000 clones, with almost 90% occurring only once. Followed longitudinally, the Seattle patients had been enrolled during active infection. The CDR3 runs 13 residues. Trimming took 5 bases from V and 0 from J, leaving 8 bases between them. Germline CDR1 reads SQVTM; CDR2 reads ANQGSEA.

The chain combines TRBV29-1 with TRBJ2-1; tentatively, D is TRBD2 (6 bases). Sequences were obtained from peripheral blood. This TCR derives from a woman in her twenties or thirties with COVID-19, enrolled during active disease. CDR3 nucleotide sequence: TGCAGCGTTCCGGGAGACTCCTACAATGAGCAGTTCTTC. It specifies CSVPGDSYNEQFF.